Listed here are 20 T cell receptor beta chains from one sample, sequenced in a study of CD8+ T cells in alopecia areata. cDNA serving as the sequencing template came from extracted, reverse transcribed RNA. Some clones are missing from TCRdb's copy, which holds only in-frame ones; the method was immunoSEQ multiplex PCR. The table lists 35,000 to 50,000 clones, approximately 65% of them singletons. Treatment described: oral pan-JAK inhibitor, 5-10 mg twice daily. The material was CD8+ T cells sorted from blood, obtained at week 4, from a patient treated with tofacitinib. Receptor source: a human donor with alopecia areata.

This chain joins TRBV4-1 and TRBJ1-4, with D perhaps TRBD1 (5 bases). Germline-derived CDR1 and CDR2 are MGHRA and YSYEKL. There are 17 residues in the CDR3. V was trimmed by 3 bases and J by 4 bases, leaving 18 bases between them. CDR3 nucleotide sequence: TGCGCCAGCAGCCACTCAATCGGGGCAGCGCGTAATGAAAAACTGTTTTTT. As protein: CASSHSIGAARNEKLFF.

As DNA, the CDR3 is TGCAGCGTTTTGATCCTCTACGAGCAGTACTTC. Encoded protein: CSVLILYEQYF. The V call is TRBV29-1, the J call TRBJ2-7; D gene unclear. In germline, CDR1 is SQVTM, CDR2 ANQGSEA. Deletions cut 5 bases from V and 3 bases from J, with 8 bases between. There are 11 residues in the CDR3.

V is TRBV29-1 and J is TRBJ2-5, with D perhaps matching TRBD2 (6 bases). The CDR3 extends over 15 amino acids. CDR1 SQVTM and CDR2 ANQGSEA come from the germline V gene. V gave up 6 bases and J gave up 2 bases, with 19 bases separating them. The DNA for the CDR3 is TGCAGCGTCTTTGGGGGGAGTGCTGAGCAAGAGACCCAGTACTTC. Encoded protein: CSVFGGSAEQETQYF.

The CDR3 sequence: CASSPSTDTQYF. The CDR3 DNA sequence: TGTGCCAGCAGTCCCAGCACAGATACGCAGTATTTT. J is TRBJ2-3 and V is TRBV7-9; D unresolved. The CDR3 is 12 amino acids. Germline CDR1 SEHNR, CDR2 FQNEAQ (reference sequence). Trimming stripped 6 bases from V and 0 bases from J, with 4 bases between.

V and J are TRBV5-1 and TRBJ1-1; D unclear. The V end was cut by 4 bases, the J end by 3 bases, with 7 bases between. CDR1 and CDR2 from the germline V gene are SGHRS and YFSETQ. The CDR3 has 12 amino acids. In DNA, the CDR3 is TGCGCCAGCAGCGGATTTGACACTGAAGCTTTCTTT. This gives the protein CASSGFDTEAFF.

The chain recombines TRBV4-3 with TRBJ2-7; D ambiguous. Germline-derived CDR1 and CDR2 are LGHNA and YSLEER. The V and J ends lost 0 bases and 1 base respectively, with 13 bases between them. The CDR3 is made up of 16 amino acids. The CDR3 region is CASSQDLGGPSYEQYF. For the CDR3, the DNA is TGCGCCAGCAGCCAAGATTTAGGCGGACCATCCTACGAGCAGTACTTC.

J is TRBJ2-7 and V is TRBV6-5; D might be TRBD1 (6 bases). Trimming stripped 3 bases from V and 0 bases from J, with 15 bases between. Germline CDR1 MNHEY, CDR2 SVGAGI. The CDR3 has 16 amino acids. The CDR3 bases are TGTGCCAGCAGTTATTCGACAGGACACTCCTCCTACGAGCAGTACTTC. This sequence encodes CASSYSTGHSSYEQYF.

The chain carries TRBV10-3 and TRBJ1-5; D unresolved. There are 14 residues in the CDR3. Germline CDR1 and CDR2: ENHRY and SYGVKD. Trimming removed 2 bases from V and 4 bases from J, with 9 bases in between. The CDR3 DNA sequence: TGTGCCATCAGTGAGGCAGGAAGTAATCAGCCCCAGCATTTT. It codes for CAISEAGSNQPQHF.

The V gene is TRBV4-3, the J gene TRBJ1-2; possible D gene TRBD1, 5 bases. The CDR3 extends over 15 amino acids. V was clipped by 1 base and J by 3 bases, with 12 bases between them. Germline V gene lookup returns CDR1 LGHNA and CDR2 YSLEER. CDR3: CASSQGEAGHYGYTF. The CDR3 DNA reads TGCGCCAGCAGCCAAGGAGAGGCAGGGCACTATGGCTACACCTTC.

A single count supports this clone. The gene calls are TRBV10-2 and TRBJ1-5; no definite D call. Per germline, CDR1 WSHSY and CDR2 SAAADI. Trimming took 2 bases from V and 6 from J, leaving 8 bases between them. This CDR3 is built from 13 residues. The CDR3: CASSEEFAQPQHF. CDR3 in DNA: TGCGCCAGCAGTGAGGAATTCGCTCAGCCCCAGCATTTT.

The V gene is TRBV29-1, the J gene TRBJ2-1, with TRBD2 matching over 10 bases. J was trimmed by 6 bases and V by 7 bases; bases with no gene match: 6. The CDR3 has 13 residues. Germline assignment: CDR1 SQVTM and CDR2 ANQGSEA. DNA for the CDR3: TGCAGCGGGCTTCTAGCGGGGGTCAATGAGCAGTTCTTC. It is translated as CSGLLAGVNEQFF.

The rearrangement uses TRBV30 and TRBJ1-1, with D unclear. Germline CDR1 reads GTSNPN; CDR2 reads SVGIG (reference sequence). The CDR3 contains 11 residues. V lost 3 bases, J lost 1 base, and 3 bases lay in between. CDR3 bases: TGTGCCTGGAGGAAGAACACTGAAGCTTTCTTT. The encoded protein is CAWRKNTEAFF.

This clone has only a few counts. The chain uses TRBV9 and TRBJ2-5, with 7 bases matching TRBD2. V dropped 3 bases and J dropped 1; count of bases not matched to a gene: 3. CDR3 length equals 14 residues. Germline assignment: CDR1 SGDLS and CDR2 YYNGEE. Written as DNA, the CDR3 is TGTGCCAGCAGCGAAGCTAGCGGCCAAGAGACCCAGTACTTC. This gives the protein CASSEASGQETQYF.

The V gene is TRBV6-5, the J gene TRBJ1-2, with TRBD1 identical over 12 bases. This CDR3 has 16 amino acids. The V segment lost 2 bases and the J segment 3 bases; nucleotides outside the gene matches: 4. Germline V gene lookup returns CDR1 MNHEY and CDR2 SVGAGI. The CDR3 sequence: CASSYGTGGAYYGYTF. The DNA for the CDR3 is TGTGCCAGCAGTTACGGGACAGGGGGCGCATACTATGGCTACACCTTC.

V gene TRBV4-3 combines with J gene TRBJ1-1; a weak D match, TRBD1 (5 bases). Germline lookup yields CDR1 LGHNA and CDR2 YSLEER. The V and J ends lost 1 base and 4 bases respectively, with 7 bases between them. The CDR3 is made up of 13 amino acids. The DNA for the CDR3 is TGCGCCAGCAGCCAAGCAGGGTCCACTGAAGCTTTCTTT. Its translation is CASSQAGSTEAFF.

This clone appeared a few times. This chain connects TRBV6-6 to TRBJ1-1, with TRBD1 as a possible D gene (5 bases). CDR1 is MNHNY and CDR2 is SVGAGI in the germline V gene (reference sequence). V dropped 9 bases and J dropped 0 bases, with 8 bases sitting between them. CDR3 length: 12 residues. CDR3 region: CASGQVNTEAFF. CDR3 bases: TGTGCCAGTGGACAAGTGAACACTGAAGCTTTCTTT.

This chain links TRBV9 with TRBJ2-5; weak D call: TRBD2 (7 bases). The V gene lost 2 bases and the J gene lost 5 bases, with 19 bases spanning the gap. The germline V gene encodes CDR1 SGDLS and CDR2 YYNGEE. The CDR3 runs 16 residues. The chain's CDR3 is CASSVHDRGARETQYF. DNA of the CDR3: TGTGCCAGCAGCGTGCATGATCGGGGGGCGCGGGAGACCCAGTACTTC.

J is TRBJ2-1 and V is TRBV29-1, with 12 bases identical to TRBD2. V lost 3 bases and J lost 7; bases outside the gene matches: 1. Germline CDR1 SQVTM, CDR2 ANQGSEA. The CDR3 has 13 residues. The CDR3 DNA reads TGCAGCGTTGATACTAGCGGGGGGAATGAGCAGTTCTTC. Translation: CSVDTSGGNEQFF.

The V gene is TRBV29-1, the J gene TRBJ1-2; D remains unclear. V lost 6 bases, J lost 8 bases, and 13 bases lay in between. The CDR3 totals 11 residues. The germline V gene encodes CDR1 SQVTM and CDR2 ANQGSEA. CDR3: CSVEAGSGYTF. Here the CDR3 DNA reads TGCAGCGTCGAGGCGGGATCCGGCTACACCTTC.

The chain uses TRBV29-1 and TRBJ1-2, with 7 bases fitting TRBD1. The CDR3 is 12 residues long. Germline CDR1 SQVTM, CDR2 ANQGSEA. Trimming at V came to 7 bases and at J to 4 bases, leaving 6 bases not matched to a gene. CDR3 in DNA: TGCAGCGCGACAGGGTCTAGCTATGGCTACACCTTC. Amino acid sequence: CSATGSSYGYTF.